This T cell receptor (beta chain) comes out of a study of T-cell memory formation after mild COVID-19. Regarding the study as a whole: Contracting CD8+ clones were enriched in EMRA, CD4+ mainly in CM and EM.

This clonotype was picked up a small number of times. What it recognizes is unknown. TCRdb redid the calling of the 5' RACE reads with MiXCR, one entry per CDR3 protein. In the table there are about 560,000 distinct CDR3 sequences, over 15% of which are singletons. From germline, CDR1 is SGHRS and CDR2 YFSETQ. V trimming: 6 bases; J trimming: 2 bases; junction bases outside the gene matches: 9. The CDR3 runs to 15 residues. This receptor was obtained from an adult woman who had mild COVID-19 (a few samples of this study predate the infection). Cell type and time point are not known. V is TRBV5-1 and J is TRBJ2-5, with 8 bases fitting TRBD1. Sequencing input: PBMCs or a T cell subset sorted from them (not recorded which). CDR3 coding DNA: TGCGCCAGCATGCCGGCCAGGGGGCTTCAAGAGACCCAGTACTTC. Its translation is CASMPARGLQETQYF.